The T cell receptor (beta chain) described here comes from a study of a mutant IDH1 vaccine in newly diagnosed glioma. For the study at large: Patients underwent eight vaccinations, which took place in weeks 1, 3, 5, 7, 11, 15, 19 and 23. Vaccination started 4-6 weeks after radiotherapy alone, or with temozolomide cycles.

This clone was recorded only once. The antigen remains unidentified. The V gene end was trimmed by 8 bases and the J gene end by 6 bases; junction bases not matched to a gene: 4. Germline V gene sequence: CDR1 MNHNY, CDR2 SVGAGI (reference sequence). The CDR3 is made up of 12 amino acids. Study-wide results and limits: It seemed that pseudoprogression was not linked to changes in the top peripheral T cell clonotypes.

Time point: week 5, during vaccination. Each dose delivered 300 ug of mutant IDH1 20-mer peptide subcutaneously with imiquimod. There were new WHO grade 3 or 4 astrocytomas in the donors, and these were IDH1-mutant and ATRX-lost. Measured with immunoSEQ multiplex PCR; TCRdb has only the in-frame clones, and not every one. This sample has more than 35,000 clones, with approximately 83% found just once. The sequence was collected from a man aged 35 to 55 with glioma. The sequencing here drew on PBMCs, taken from a glioma patient whose treatment included an IDH1 peptide vaccine. The chain joins TRBV6-6 to TRBJ1-2, with 9 nucleotides matching TRBD1. The CDR3 is CASRTGADGYTF. The CDR3, as DNA: TGTGCCAGCCGGACAGGGGCGGATGGCTACACCTTC.